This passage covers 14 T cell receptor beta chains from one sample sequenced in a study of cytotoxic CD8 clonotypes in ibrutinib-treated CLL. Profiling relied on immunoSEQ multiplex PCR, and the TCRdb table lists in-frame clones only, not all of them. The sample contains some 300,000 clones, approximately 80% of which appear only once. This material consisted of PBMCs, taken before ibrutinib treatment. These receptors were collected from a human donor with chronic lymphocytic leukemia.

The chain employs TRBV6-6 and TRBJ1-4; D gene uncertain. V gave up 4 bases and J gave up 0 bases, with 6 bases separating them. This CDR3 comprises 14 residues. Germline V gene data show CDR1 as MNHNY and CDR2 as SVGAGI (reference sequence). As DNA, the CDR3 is TGTGCCAGCAGTTCGGGTGCAACTAATGAAAAACTGTTTTTT. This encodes CASSSGATNEKLFF.

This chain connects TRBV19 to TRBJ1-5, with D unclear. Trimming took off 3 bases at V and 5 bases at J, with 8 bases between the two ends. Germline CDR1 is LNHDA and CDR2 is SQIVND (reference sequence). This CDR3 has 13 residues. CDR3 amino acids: CASSIYGDQPQHF. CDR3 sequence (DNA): TGTGCCAGTAGTATCTACGGGGATCAGCCCCAGCATTTT.

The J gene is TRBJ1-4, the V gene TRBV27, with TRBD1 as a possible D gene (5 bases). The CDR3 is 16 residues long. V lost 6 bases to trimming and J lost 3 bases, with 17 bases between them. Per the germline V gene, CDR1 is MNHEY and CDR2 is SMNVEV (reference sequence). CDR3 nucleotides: TGTGCCAGCAGCTCCTATCAGGGTTTCGCTAATGAAAAACTGTTTTTT. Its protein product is CASSSYQGFANEKLFF.

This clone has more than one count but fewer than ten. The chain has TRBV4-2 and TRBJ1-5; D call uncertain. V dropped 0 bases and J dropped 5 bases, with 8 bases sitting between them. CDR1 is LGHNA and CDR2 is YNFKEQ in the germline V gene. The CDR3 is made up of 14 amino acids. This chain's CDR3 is CASSQERIHQPQHF. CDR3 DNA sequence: TGTGCCAGCAGCCAAGAGCGAATCCATCAGCCCCAGCATTTT.

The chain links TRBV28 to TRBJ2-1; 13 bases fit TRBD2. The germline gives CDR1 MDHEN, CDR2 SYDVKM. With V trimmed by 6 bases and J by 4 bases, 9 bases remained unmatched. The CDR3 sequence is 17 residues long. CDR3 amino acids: CASRGTSGELRYNEQFF. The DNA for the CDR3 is TGTGCCAGCAGAGGGACTAGCGGGGAATTAAGGTACAATGAGCAGTTCTTC. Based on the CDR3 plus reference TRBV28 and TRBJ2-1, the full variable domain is DVKVTQSSRYLVKRTGEKVFLECVQDMDHENMFWYRQDPGLGLRLIYFSYDVKMKEKGDIPEGYSVSREKKERFSLILESASTNQTSMYLCASRGTSGELRYNEQFFGPGTRLTVL.

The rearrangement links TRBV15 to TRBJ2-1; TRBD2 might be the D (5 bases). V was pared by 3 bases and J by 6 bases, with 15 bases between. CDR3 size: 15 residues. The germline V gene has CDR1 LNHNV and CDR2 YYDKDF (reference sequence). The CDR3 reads CATSSRAGRRNEQFF. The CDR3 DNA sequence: TGTGCCACCAGCAGCCGGGCGGGCCGGCGCAATGAGCAGTTCTTC.

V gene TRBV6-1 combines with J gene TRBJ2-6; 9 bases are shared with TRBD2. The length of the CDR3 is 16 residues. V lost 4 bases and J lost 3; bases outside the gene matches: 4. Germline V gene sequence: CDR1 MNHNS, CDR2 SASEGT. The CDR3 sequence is CASSGASGIGANVLTF. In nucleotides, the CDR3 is TGTGCCAGCAGTGGGGCTAGCGGGATTGGGGCCAACGTCCTGACTTTC.

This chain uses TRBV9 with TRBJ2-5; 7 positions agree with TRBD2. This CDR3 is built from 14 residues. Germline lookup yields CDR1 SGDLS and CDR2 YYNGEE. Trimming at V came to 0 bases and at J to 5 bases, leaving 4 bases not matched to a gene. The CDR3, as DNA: TGTGCCAGCAGCGTAGTGGCTAGCGGTGAGACCCAGTACTTC. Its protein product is CASSVVASGETQYF.

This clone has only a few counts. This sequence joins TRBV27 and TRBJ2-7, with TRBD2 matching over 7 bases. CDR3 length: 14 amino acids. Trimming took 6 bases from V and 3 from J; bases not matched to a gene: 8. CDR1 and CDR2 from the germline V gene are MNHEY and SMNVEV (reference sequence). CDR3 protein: CASRELSGLYEQYF. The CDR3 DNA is TGTGCCAGCAGGGAGCTTAGCGGGCTCTACGAGCAGTACTTC.

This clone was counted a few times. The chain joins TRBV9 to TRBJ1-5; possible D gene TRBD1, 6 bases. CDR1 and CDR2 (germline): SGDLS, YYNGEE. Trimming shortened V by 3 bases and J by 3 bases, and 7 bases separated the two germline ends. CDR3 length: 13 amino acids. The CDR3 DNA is TGTGCCAGCAGCGCAGGGGCCAATCAGCCCCAGCATTTT. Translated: CASSAGANQPQHF.

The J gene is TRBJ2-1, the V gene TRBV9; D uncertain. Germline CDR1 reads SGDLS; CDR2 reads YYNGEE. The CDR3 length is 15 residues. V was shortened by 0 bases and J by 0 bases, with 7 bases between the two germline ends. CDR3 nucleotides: TGTGCCAGCAGCGTAGACGCGAGCTCCTACAATGAGCAGTTCTTC. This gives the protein CASSVDASSYNEQFF.

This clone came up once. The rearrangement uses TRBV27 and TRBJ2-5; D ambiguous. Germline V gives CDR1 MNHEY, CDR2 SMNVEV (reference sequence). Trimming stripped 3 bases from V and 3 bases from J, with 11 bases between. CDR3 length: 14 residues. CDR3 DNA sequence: TGTGCCAGCAGTTTTGTCGCTACCAAAGAGACCCAGTACTTC. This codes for CASSFVATKETQYF.

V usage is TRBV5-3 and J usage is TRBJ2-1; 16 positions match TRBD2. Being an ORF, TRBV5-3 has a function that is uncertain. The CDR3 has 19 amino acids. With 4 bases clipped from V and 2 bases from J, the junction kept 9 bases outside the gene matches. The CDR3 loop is CARSQGLAGGPIAYNEQFF. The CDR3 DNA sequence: TGTGCCAGAAGCCAGGGACTAGCGGGAGGGCCGATCGCCTACAATGAGCAGTTCTTC.

The chain's CDR3 is CASSDQGMVSYEQYF. The DNA of the CDR3 is TGTGCCAGCAGTGATCAGGGTATGGTTTCCTACGAGCAGTACTTC. The chain carries TRBV2 and TRBJ2-7; a possible D gene is TRBD1 (5 bases). V dropped 3 bases and J dropped 1 base, with 13 bases sitting between them. The CDR3 totals 15 residues. The germline CDR1 and CDR2 sequences are SNHLY and FYNNEI. Complete variable domain (other parts from reference TRBV2 and TRBJ2-7): EPEVTQTPSHQVTQMGQEVILRCVPISNHLYFYWYRQILGQKVEFLVSFYNNEISEKSEIFDDQFSVERPDGSNFTLKIRSTKLEDSAMYFCASSDQGMVSYEQYFGPGTRLTVT.